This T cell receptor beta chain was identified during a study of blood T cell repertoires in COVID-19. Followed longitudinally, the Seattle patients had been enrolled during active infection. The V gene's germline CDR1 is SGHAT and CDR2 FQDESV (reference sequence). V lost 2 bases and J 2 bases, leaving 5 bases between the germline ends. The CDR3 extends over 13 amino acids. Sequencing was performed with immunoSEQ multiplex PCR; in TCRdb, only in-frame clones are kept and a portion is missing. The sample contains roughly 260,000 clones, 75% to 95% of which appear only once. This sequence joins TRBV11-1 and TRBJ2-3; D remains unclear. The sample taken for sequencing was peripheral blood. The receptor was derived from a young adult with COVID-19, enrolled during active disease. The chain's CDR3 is CASSLFNTDTQYF. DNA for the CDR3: TGTGCCAGCAGCTTATTCAACACAGATACGCAGTATTTT.